This passage covers 10 T cell receptor beta chains from one sample sequenced in a study of cytomegalovirus exposure and HLA in healthy donors. The PCR had 60 Vbeta and 13 Jbeta primers. The method was immunoSEQ multiplex PCR; TCRdb's version includes in-frame clones alone and lacks a portion of them. The sample has 150,000 to 200,000 clones; roughly 80% are singletons. Sequenced input: PBMCs. Receptors were obtained from a man aged 25-45 years in good health and CMV-seronegative.

The rearrangement links TRBV4-3 to TRBJ2-1; TRBD2 matches 16 bases. There are 18 residues in the CDR3. With V trimmed by 0 bases and J by 10 bases, 9 bases remained unmatched. Germline CDR1 is LGHNA and CDR2 is YSLEER. CDR3 in amino acids: CASSQEWGTSGRASEQFF. Here the CDR3 DNA reads TGCGCCAGCAGCCAAGAATGGGGGACTAGCGGGAGGGCTTCCGAGCAGTTCTTC.

This chain links TRBV30 with TRBJ2-7; D unresolved. This CDR3 has 14 amino acids. The V end lost 4 bases, the J end lost 1 base, and 14 bases lay between the germline ends. Germline V CDR1 and CDR2: GTSNPN, SVGIG (reference sequence). Written as DNA, the CDR3 is TGTGCCTGGACAGTAAGTGCAAGTTCCTACGAGCAGTACTTC. Translating gives CAWTVSASSYEQYF.

The chain carries TRBV19 and TRBJ1-3; 8 bases match TRBD1. The ends lost 3 bases at V and 0 bases at J; junction bases unmatched: 4. The length of the CDR3 is 16 residues. From germline, CDR1 is LNHDA and CDR2 SQIVND (reference sequence). Here the CDR3 reads CASSIGDRSSGNTIYF. The CDR3 nucleotides read TGTGCCAGTAGTATCGGGGACAGGAGCTCTGGAAACACCATATATTTT.

The chain joins TRBV4-1 to TRBJ1-3; D might be TRBD1 (6 bases). The length of the CDR3 is 14 residues. The V gene lost 0 bases and the J gene lost 3 bases, with 6 bases spanning the gap. The germline V gene encodes CDR1 MGHRA and CDR2 YSYEKL. The chain's CDR3 is CASSQDRGGNTIYF. In nucleotides, the CDR3 is TGCGCCAGCAGCCAAGACAGGGGTGGAAACACCATATATTTT.

This chain connects TRBV9 to TRBJ1-1; 7 bases are shared with TRBD1. Germline assignment: CDR1 SGDLS and CDR2 YYNGEE. J gave up 4 bases and V 2 bases, and 5 bases lay outside the gene matches. This CDR3 region has 14 residues. The CDR3 reads CASSVVTGFTEAFF. CDR3 bases: TGTGCCAGCAGCGTGGTGACAGGGTTCACTGAAGCTTTCTTT.

The rearrangement links TRBV5-8 to TRBJ1-4; no clear D gene. V was pared by 2 bases and J by 7 bases, with 12 bases between. The germline CDR1 and CDR2 sequences are SGHTS and YDEGEE. The length of the CDR3 is 14 residues. Here the CDR3 reads CASSFTDLIEKLFF. The CDR3 nucleotides are TGTGCCAGCAGCTTTACAGATTTAATTGAAAAACTGTTTTTT. Drawing the rest from reference TRBV5-8 and TRBJ1-4, the complete variable domain is EAGVTQSPTHLIKTRGQQATLRCSPISGHTSVYWYQQALGLGLQFLLWYDEGEERNRGNFPPRFSGRQFPNYSSELNVNALELEDSALYLCASSFTDLIEKLFFGSGTQLSVL.

V gene TRBV25-1 combines with J gene TRBJ1-3, with D hard to call. Trimming left V 3 bases short and J 0 bases short, with 12 bases between. This CDR3 is built from 16 residues. CDR1 is MGHDK, CDR2 SYGVNS, per germline. CDR3 coding DNA: TGTGCCAGCAGTGATCCGTTATATAACTCTGGAAACACCATATATTTT. Amino acids: CASSDPLYNSGNTIYF.

The gene calls are TRBV6-1 and TRBJ2-2; TRBD1 matches at 8 bases. V shed 2 bases and J 4 bases; nucleotides not matched to a gene: 0. The CDR3 spans 14 residues. Germline CDR1 reads MNHNS; CDR2 reads SASEGT. The chain's CDR3 is CASSEQGATGELFF. DNA for the CDR3: TGTGCCAGCAGTGAACAGGGGGCCACCGGGGAGCTGTTTTTT.

The chain carries TRBV11-2 and TRBJ1-1; 9 bases fit TRBD1. J gave up 3 bases and V 5 bases, and 7 bases lay outside the gene matches. Looked up from germline, CDR1 is SGHAT and CDR2 is FQNNGV. The CDR3 extends over 15 amino acids. The CDR3 DNA is TGTGCCAGCAGCGCTCTGACAGGGGGGTACACTGAAGCTTTCTTT. Protein: CASSALTGGYTEAFF. Full variable domain (rest looked up from reference TRBV11-2 and TRBJ1-1): EAGVAQSPRYKIIEKRQSVAFWCNPISGHATLYWYQQILGQGPKLLIQFQNNGVVDDSQLPKDRFSAERLKGVDSTLKIQPAKLEDSAVYLCASSALTGGYTEAFFGQGTRLTVV.

This sequence joins TRBV5-8 and TRBJ2-5; D uncertain. Germline V gene sequence: CDR1 SGHTS, CDR2 YDEGEE. Between the trimmed V and J ends, which lost 4 bases and 4 bases, there was a span of 17 bases. The length of the CDR3 is 15 residues. CDR3 protein: CASSPGYNLRETQYF. The CDR3 coding sequence is TGTGCCAGCAGCCCCGGGTATAATCTTAGAGAGACCCAGTACTTC. Complete variable domain (other parts from reference TRBV5-8 and TRBJ2-5): EAGVTQSPTHLIKTRGQQATLRCSPISGHTSVYWYQQALGLGLQFLLWYDEGEERNRGNFPPRFSGRQFPNYSSELNVNALELEDSALYLCASSPGYNLRETQYFGPGTRLLVL.